The clone carrying this TCR beta chain has at least ten counts. The germline gives CDR1 SGHRS, CDR2 YFSETQ. CDR3 length: 13 residues. Trimming shortened V by 4 bases and J by 4 bases, and 9 bases separated the two germline ends. Two separate time points each saw a draw of 6 to 6.5 milliliters of peripheral blood. This sample is part of a study of prognosis after radiotherapy for stage I lung cancer. Amplicons of TCR beta CDR3 were generated from genomic DNA by two-round multiplex PCR. Primers specific to each TRBV and TRBJ gene drove first-round PCR. Universal primers featured in the second PCR round. MiXCR was run by TCRdb on the multiplex PCR reads, yielding one entry per CDR3 protein. The sample records around 13,000 distinct CDR3 sequences, less than 55% being singletons.

This sequence originates from a donor of 50 years or more with non-small cell lung cancer. The sample was PBMCs, taken before or after stereotactic body radiation therapy (not recorded which). The chain couples TRBV5-1 to TRBJ1-3, with D uncertain. CDR3 protein: CASSPGLGNTIYF. In DNA, the CDR3 is TGCGCCAGCAGCCCGGGCCTCGGAAACACCATATATTTT. Full variable domain (rest looked up from reference TRBV5-1 and TRBJ1-3): KAGVTQTPRYLIKTRGQQVTLSCSPISGHRSVSWYQQTPGQGLQFLFEYFSETQRNKGNFPGRFSGRQFSNSRSEMNVSTLELGDSALYLCASSPGLGNTIYFGEGSWLTVV.